Below, 20 T cell receptor delta chains from the same sample are listed, as sequenced in a study of human gamma delta and Vdelta1 T cells. Antigens for these TCRs are unknown. TCRdb fed the PCR reads into CATT to redo clone calling. This table has about 6,300 delta-chain clones, 40% to 50% appearing once. The specimen was Vdelta1 gamma-delta T cells from blood grown in culture (DOT cells). The receptors derive from a human donor in good health.

This chain joins TRDV3 and TRDJ2; 8 bases fit TRDD3. The V and J ends lost 4 bases and 8 bases, in that order; junction bases with no gene match: 27. Germline CDR1 TVYSNPD, CDR2 GDNSRS (reference sequence). CDR3 length equals 19 residues. The CDR3 region is CASPCPPPAGGKPAAQLFF. In DNA, the CDR3 is TGTGCCTCTCCATGTCCCCCTCCGGCTGGGGGAAAACCGGCGGCACAACTCTTCTTT. The whole variable domain, remainder taken from reference TRDV3 and TRDJ2, is CDKVTQSSPDQTVASGSEVVLLCTYDTVYSNPDLFWYRIRPDYSFQFVFYGDNSRSEGADFTQGRFSVKHILTQKAFHLVISPVRTEDSATYYCASPCPPPAGGKPAAQLFFGKGTQLIVEP.

In the case of this clone: This clone may be a read error of a much larger clone one base away. The rearrangement uses TRDV1 and TRDJ1; TRDD3 aligns across 12 bases. Per the germline V gene, CDR1 is TSWWSYY and CDR2 is QGS. CDR3 size: 25 residues. V lost 1 base, J lost 0 bases, and 27 bases stayed unmatched. The CDR3 region is CALGEHLEAFTCLTGGYKYTDKLIF. The CDR3 bases are TGTGCTCTTGGGGAACACCTAGAGGCCTTTACCTGCCTTACTGGGGGATACAAGTACACCGATAAACTCATCTTT.

Comment on this clone: Given a much more abundant clone one base away, this may be a read error. The chain couples TRDV1 to TRDJ1; weak D call: TRDD3 (5 bases). The germline gives CDR1 TSWWSYY, CDR2 QGS. The CDR3 loop spans 18 amino acids. CDR3 protein: CALGEPRSRMGNTDKLIF. The CDR3 DNA sequence: TGTGCTCTTGGGGAACCTCGTAGCCGCATGGGGAACACTGATAAACTCATCTTT.

This chain connects TRAV29/DV5 to TRDJ1; 7 bases are shared with TRDD3. The length of the CDR3 is 15 residues. Germline trimming cut 2 bases from V and 11 bases from J; bases unmatched to any gene: 18. Germline V CDR1 and CDR2: NSMFDY, ISSIKDK. The CDR3 loop is CAARGQGGSPRGLIF. The DNA for the CDR3 is TGTGCAGCAAGGGGACAGGGGGGATCCCCCCGAGGGCTCATCTTT.

This clone came up a few times. The J gene is TRDJ1, the V gene TRDV1; D unresolved. CDR1 TSWWSYY and CDR2 QGS come from the germline V gene. Trimming left V 1 base short and J 0 bases short, with 12 bases between. This CDR3 comprises 16 residues. CDR3 in amino acids: CALGERLKGHTDKLIF. DNA for the CDR3: TGTGCTCTTGGGGAACGTCTAAAGGGGCACACCGATAAACTCATCTTT.

This clone appeared a single time. The chain combines TRDV1 with TRDJ1, with TRDD3 identical over 9 bases. From germline, CDR1 is TSWWSYY and CDR2 QGS. The ends lost 0 bases at V and 0 bases at J; junction bases unmatched: 29. CDR3 size: 25 residues. Here the CDR3 reads CALGELPSGNSISSAYWGNTDKLIF. In DNA, the CDR3 is TGTGCTCTTGGGGAACTGCCCTCAGGAAACTCAATTTCCTCGGCCTACTGGGGGAACACCGATAAACTCATCTTT.

This clone was detected a few times. The rearrangement links TRDV1 to TRDJ1; 10 bases are shared with TRDD3. CDR1 is TSWWSYY and CDR2 is QGS in the germline V gene. V lost 2 bases to trimming and J lost 3 bases; unmatched junction nucleotides: 18. The CDR3 covers 20 residues. The CDR3 loop is CALGELVPRPWGIKADKLIF. The CDR3 DNA reads TGTGCTCTTGGGGAATTGGTTCCTAGACCCTGGGGGATAAAAGCCGATAAACTCATCTTT.

This clone is deemed medium-sized (0.01 to 0.1%). V gene TRDV1 combines with J gene TRDJ1; D is unresolved. The V end lost 3 bases, the J end lost 1 base, and 21 bases lay between the germline ends. This CDR3 comprises 18 residues. Germline assignment: CDR1 TSWWSYY and CDR2 QGS. The CDR3 DNA is TGTGCTCTTGGGGACTGGACCACCGAGTGGGTACCCACCGATAAACTCATCTTT. Amino acids: CALGDWTTEWVPTDKLIF.

This clone showed up just once. V and J are TRDV1 and TRDJ1, with 9 bases identical to TRDD3. J gave up 4 bases and V 6 bases, and 18 bases lay outside the gene matches. Per germline, CDR1 TSWWSYY and CDR2 QGS. This CDR3 comprises 18 residues. For the CDR3, the DNA is TGTGCTCTTGGCGGGGCGGGCGCCTGGGGGATGTTGGACGATAAACTCATCTTT. Amino acid sequence: CALGGAGAWGMLDDKLIF.

This clone was seen more than once but under ten times. The chain couples TRDV1 to TRDJ1; 10 nucleotides line up with TRDD3. The ends lost 2 bases at V and 2 bases at J; junction bases unmatched: 5. In germline, CDR1 is TSWWSYY, CDR2 QGS. The length of the CDR3 is 16 residues. The CDR3 spells CALGEWDWGITDKLIF. The CDR3 DNA reads as TGTGCTCTTGGGGAATGGGACTGGGGGATTACCGATAAACTCATCTTT.

The chain carries TRDV1 and TRDJ1; TRDD3 matches at 8 bases. The CDR3 runs 20 residues. With V trimmed by 5 bases and J by 3 bases, 23 bases remained unmatched. Germline CDR1 is TSWWSYY and CDR2 is QGS. In DNA, the CDR3 is TGTGCTCTTGGGTCGCCCCTTCCACGACGACTGGGGGGTACAGCCGATAAACTCATCTTT. Its translation: CALGSPLPRRLGGTADKLIF.

V is TRDV1 and J is TRDJ1; TRDD3 matches 12 bases. The CDR3 length is 25 residues. The J segment lost 3 bases and the V segment lost 6 bases, leaving 35 bases of the junction unmatched. CDR1 is TSWWSYY, CDR2 QGS, per germline. CDR3 loop: CALGPPHYPLAFPVLGDTSADKLIF. In DNA form, the CDR3 reads TGTGCTCTTGGTCCTCCCCACTATCCCCTGGCCTTCCCCGTACTGGGGGATACTAGTGCCGATAAACTCATCTTT.

This chain links TRDV1 with TRDJ1; TRDD3 agrees at 8 bases. The J segment lost 0 bases and the V segment lost 5 bases, leaving 17 bases of the junction unmatched. CDR3 length: 19 residues. The germline V gene has CDR1 TSWWSYY and CDR2 QGS. For the CDR3, the DNA is TGTGCTCTTGGGAAGCGCAAGGGATACGCCCCCCGGTACACCGATAAACTCATCTTT. Protein: CALGKRKGYAPRYTDKLIF.

This sequence joins TRDV1 and TRDJ1; D is ambiguous. CDR1 and CDR2 from the germline V gene are TSWWSYY and QGS. The ends were cut back, 3 bases at V and 2 bases at J, with 13 bases in the middle. The CDR3 loop spans 15 amino acids. DNA of the CDR3: TGTGCTCTTGGGGAGGGGCCGGTTGAGACCGATAAACTCATCTTT. As protein: CALGEGPVETDKLIF.

Comment on this clone: Other DNA sequences in this specimen translate into the identical CDR3. V and J are TRDV1 and TRDJ1, with 10 bases lining up with TRDD3. The CDR3 is 23 amino acids. CDR1 and CDR2 (germline): TSWWSYY, QGS. The J segment lost 0 bases and the V segment lost 8 bases, leaving 30 bases of the junction unmatched. CDR3 coding DNA: TGTGCTCTTAGGCGGCCTTCTTCTGTAAGTTCGTACTGGGGGATCAGGGACACCGATAAACTCATCTTT. It codes for CALRRPSSVSSYWGIRDTDKLIF.

The V gene is TRDV1, the J gene TRDJ1; TRDD3 matches 9 bases. CDR1 and CDR2 (germline): TSWWSYY, QGS. The CDR3 has 23 residues. V shed 0 bases and J 0 bases; nucleotides not matched to a gene: 23. Here the CDR3 DNA reads TGTGCTCTTGGGGAACTTGCCTACGAAGTTGGGGGATATATGAAGTGGTACACCGATAAACTCATCTTT. Protein product: CALGELAYEVGGYMKWYTDKLIF.

With regard to this clone: The sample holds other DNA sequences that translate to the same CDR3. The chain links TRDV1 to TRDJ1, with 9 bases matching TRDD3. The CDR3 extends over 21 amino acids. Germline CDR1 TSWWSYY, CDR2 QGS. The V and J ends lost 0 bases and 0 bases, in that order; junction bases with no gene match: 17. The CDR3 region has the DNA TGTGCTCTTGGGGAACTTATTCAACCTGTACTGGGGGAAAAGTACACCGATAAACTCATCTTT. Translated: CALGELIQPVLGEKYTDKLIF.

V is TRDV1 and J is TRDJ1; possible D gene TRDD3, 5 bases. The CDR3 spans 20 residues. The germline V and J ends were trimmed by 4 bases and 5 bases, with 32 bases remaining between them. Germline assignment: CDR1 TSWWSYY and CDR2 QGS. The CDR3 reads CALGGGPPRVYLCNPDKLIF. The CDR3 nucleotides are TGTGCTCTTGGGGGGGGGCCTCCACGAGTTTACCTGTGCAACCCTGATAAACTCATCTTT.

This clone is labeled large. The chain links TRDV1 to TRDJ1; 12 positions match TRDD3. CDR3 length: 21 residues. Germline V gene lookup returns CDR1 TSWWSYY and CDR2 QGS. Trimming cost V 1 base and J 9 bases; bases outside gene matches: 24. The CDR3 protein is CALGEPLAQRIDNWGIQQLIF. CDR3 sequence (DNA): TGTGCTCTTGGGGAACCCCTTGCCCAAAGAATTGACAACTGGGGGATACAGCAACTCATCTTT.

This clone has just one count. The J gene is TRDJ1, the V gene TRDV1; 13 bases agree with TRDD3. V shed 5 bases, J shed 0 bases, and the junction held 33 bases outside the gene matches. This CDR3 has 26 residues. Germline V gives CDR1 TSWWSYY, CDR2 QGS. This chain's CDR3 is CALGKSYVPFTGGYGDIGWHTDKLIF. The CDR3 DNA sequence: TGTGCTCTTGGGAAGTCCTACGTCCCTTTTACTGGGGGATACGGGGACATCGGCTGGCACACCGATAAACTCATCTTT.